The rows below give T cell receptor beta chains drawn from one sample of a study of T-cell memory formation after mild COVID-19. TCRdb recomputed calls from the 5' RACE reads with MiXCR, one row per CDR3 protein. The sample lists fewer than 350,000 distinct CDR3 sequences; roughly 18% were seen once. Material for sequencing was PBMCs or a T cell subset sorted from them (not recorded which). These receptors came from a young man who had mild COVID-19 (a few samples of this study predate the infection). Cell type and time point are not known. The CDR3 runs from the conserved cysteine through the conserved F or W. D genes are given only for firm matches. Clone size is not always given. Where it is, it says once, few, many or a class for expanded clones.

clone_size j_call d_call v_call cdr3_nt cdr3_aa
. TRBJ2-1 TRBD2 TRBV11-1 TGTGCCAGCAGCTTTAGCGGGGGGTACAATGAGCAGTTCTTC CASSFSGGYNEQFF
few TRBJ2-1 . TRBV20-1 TGCAGTGCGGGCGCAGGGCCCTCCTACAATGAGCAGTTCTTC CSAGAGPSYNEQFF
many TRBJ2-2 . TRBV29-1 TGCAGCGTTGAAATGGTTGGCACCGGGGAGCTGTTTTTT CSVEMVGTGELFF
many TRBJ2-5 . TRBV5-1 TGCGCCAGCAGCTTGGACCTGCAGGGGACCCAGTACTTC CASSLDLQGTQYF
once TRBJ1-1 . TRBV6-2/TRBV6-3 TGTGCCAGCAGACCCGTTGCGACTGAAGCTTTCTTT CASRPVATEAFF
. TRBJ2-2 TRBD1 TRBV20-1 TGCAGTGCTAGGAGGGGACAGGGTGCCGGGGAGCTGTTTTTT CSARRGQGAGELFF
. TRBJ2-5 TRBD2 TRBV7-2 TGTGCCAGCAGCTTAAGCGGGGGACAGACCCAGTACTTC CASSLSGGQTQYF
many TRBJ1-5 . TRBV19 TGTGCCAGTAGCAGAGGGGCAGGGGCACCTAATCAGCCCCAGCATTTT CASSRGAGAPNQPQHF
. TRBJ1-2 . TRBV4-3 TGCGCCAGCAGCCAGGGGCGACAGAACTATGGCTACACCTTC CASSQGRQNYGYTF
few TRBJ2-1 . TRBV20-1 TGCAGTGCTAGACGAACCACTAGCATGAATGAGCAGTTCTTC CSARRTTSMNEQFF
few TRBJ2-1 . TRBV14 TGTGCCAGCAGCCACCGGGGTATTTACAATGAGCAGTTCTTC CASSHRGIYNEQFF
few TRBJ2-5 . TRBV7-8 TGTGCCAGCAGCTTAGTAGCCCGCCAAGAGACCCAGTACTTC CASSLVARQETQYF
few TRBJ2-1 TRBD2 TRBV12-3/TRBV12-4 TGTGCCAGCAGGCCCCGACTAGCGGGGGGTTTCGATGAGCAGTTCTTC CASRPRLAGGFDEQFF
. TRBJ2-1 . TRBV7-3 TGTGCCAGCAGCTTAACCCGGGGAACTTACGGAAACAATGAGCAGTTCTTC CASSLTRGTYGNNEQFF
. TRBJ1-1 . TRBV29-1 TGCAGCGTGGGAACTCGGGAAGCTTTCTTT CSVGTREAFF
. TRBJ1-1 . TRBV5-1 TGCGCCAGCAGCATTATGACAGCGAACACTGAAGCTTTCTTT CASSIMTANTEAFF
. TRBJ1-1 . TRBV2 TGTGCCAGCTCGAGGGTAGGGGTTGGCACTGAAGCTTTCTTT CASSRVGVGTEAFF
many TRBJ2-3 . TRBV27 TGTGCCAGCAGTTTATCGGTCACGGGGGCCTACACAGATACGCAGTATTTT CASSLSVTGAYTDTQYF
few TRBJ1-1 . TRBV6-2/TRBV6-3 TGTGCCAGCAGCCCCGAAGGGCCTGTCACTGAAGCTTTCTTT CASSPEGPVTEAFF
few TRBJ1-1 . TRBV18 TGTGCCAGCTCACCCCCGGGGAGGTTGAACACTGAAGCTTTCTTT CASSPPGRLNTEAFF
. TRBJ2-5 TRBD1 TRBV5-1 TGCGCCAGCAGCTTGGGACAGGGTATCCCGGAAGGGACCCAGTACTTC CASSLGQGIPEGTQYF
few TRBJ2-7 TRBD2 TRBV7-9 TGTGCCAGCAGCCGGGTCAGGGGACTAGCGGTATACGAGCAGTACTTC CASSRVRGLAVYEQYF
few TRBJ2-7 . TRBV5-1 TGCGCCAGCAGCTTGGCCCCCTCCTACGAGCAGTACTTC CASSLAPSYEQYF
. TRBJ2-3 TRBD1 TRBV7-2 TGTGCCCTACGGGGTGGGGGACAGGCGCGCACAGATACGCAGTATTTT CALRGGGQARTDTQYF
. TRBJ2-3 TRBD2 TRBV7-2 TGTGCCAGCAGCCTGGGACTAGCGGGGGGGATAGATACGCAGTATTTT CASSLGLAGGIDTQYF
few TRBJ2-2 . TRBV6-2/TRBV6-3 TGTGCCAGCAGTTGGGGCCCTGGCCCCGGGGAGCTGTTTTTT CASSWGPGPGELFF
few TRBJ2-5 . TRBV29-1 TGCAGCGTTACCGAACAAGAGACCCAGTACTTC CSVTEQETQYF
many TRBJ2-5 . TRBV7-2 TGTGCCAGCAGCTTCTGGGGGCTTGAAGAGACCCAGTACTTC CASSFWGLEETQYF
many TRBJ2-1 . TRBV7-3 TGTGCCAGCCAATCCCCGGATACTAATGAGCAGTTCTTC CASQSPDTNEQFF
once TRBJ1-1 . TRBV20-1 TGCAGTGCTGGGCGGAACATGAACACTGAAGCTTTCTTT CSAGRNMNTEAFF
few TRBJ2-3 TRBD1 TRBV7-6 TGTGCCAGCAGCGCATCTTCCCCCTGGACAGGGATGGTGTCGAGGTTGGGCAATACGCAGTATTTT CASSASSPWTGMVSRLGNTQYF
few TRBJ2-5 . TRBV24-1 TGTGCCACCAGTGATCCCCGGGACACCGAGGCCCAGTACTTC CATSDPRDTEAQYF
. TRBJ2-2 TRBD1 TRBV2 TGTGCCAGCTGGCAGGGGGCCGGGGAGCTGTTTTTT CASWQGAGELFF
. TRBJ2-5 . TRBV7-6 TGTGCCAGCAGCGCGGCAGGGATGGGTGAGACCCAGTACTTC CASSAAGMGETQYF
few TRBJ1-5 . TRBV18 TGTGCCAGCTCACCACCGGAACATAGCTTAGGGCCCCAGCATTTT CASSPPEHSLGPQHF
. TRBJ2-7 . TRBV3-1 TGTGCCAGCAGCCAAGACCGCTCGGGGATGGGCGAGCAGTACTTC CASSQDRSGMGEQYF
many TRBJ2-1 . TRBV19 TGTGCCAGTAGTATAGATTACGAGAATGAGCAGTTCTTC CASSIDYENEQFF
few TRBJ2-3 . TRBV7-2 TGTGCCAGCAGCTTATACCGGCAGGGGCCCACAGATACGCAGTATTTT CASSLYRQGPTDTQYF
. TRBJ2-7 TRBD2 TRBV20-1 TGCAGTGCTAGAGATATGTTAGCGGGGGACGAGCAGTACTTC CSARDMLAGDEQYF